The 13 T cell receptor beta chains below all came from one sample that was sequenced in a study of regulatory T cells in long-lasting Graves disease. Time point given: newly diagnosed GD, antithyroid drugs for less than 3 months. The TCR library was prepared using RNA isolated from PBMCs. Arm-PCR of CDR3 regions and iRepertoire HTBI primers were the basis on which TCR beta libraries were built. TCRdb independently ran MiXCR on the multiplex PCR reads; one entry per CDR3 protein. The data show more than 400,000 distinct CDR3 sequences, 16% seen once. These data are also associated with another study on T cells in Graves' hyperthyroidism and ophthalmopathy.

The sequencing used peripheral blood mononuclear cells (PBMCs), collected at new diagnosis, from a patient treated with antithyroid drugs. The receptors derive from a man aged 40-49 years with Graves disease.

This chain connects TRBV19 to TRBJ1-1; D may be TRBD1 (6 bases). Deletions cut 0 bases from V and 5 bases from J, with 7 bases between. The CDR3 runs to 13 residues. Germline V gene sequence: CDR1 LNHDA, CDR2 SQIVND (reference sequence). The CDR3: CASSIDRGTEAFF. For the CDR3, the DNA is TGTGCCAGTAGTATAGACAGGGGAACTGAAGCTTTCTTT.

This clonotype was counted many times. This chain links TRBV20-1 with TRBJ2-5; 10 positions agree with TRBD1. The CDR3 sequence is 13 residues long. Germline V gene lookup returns CDR1 DFQATT and CDR2 SNEGSKA (reference sequence). The ends lost 6 bases at V and 7 bases at J; junction bases unmatched: 8. CDR3 residues: CSATGTGVGTQYF. The CDR3 bases are TGCAGTGCCACCGGGACAGGGGTGGGGACCCAGTACTTC.

Concerning this clonotype itself: The junction and the germline gene differ at one end; a read error may be behind it. J is TRBJ2-3 and V is TRBV29-1, with 9 bases fitting TRBD2. Germline CDR1 reads SQVTM; CDR2 reads ANQGSEA. This CDR3 is 15 amino acids long. The CDR3 DNA follows: TGCAGCGTTAGGGGCCGACTAGCGGACCCAGATAAGCAGTATTTT. It is translated as CSVRGRLADPDKQYF.

This clonotype showed up just a few times. This chain uses TRBV9 with TRBJ2-7; 9 nucleotides line up with TRBD2. Germline loops: CDR1 SGDLS, CDR2 YYNGEE. CDR3 size: 15 residues. V was pared by 2 bases and J by 0 bases, with 3 bases of the junction left unmatched. CDR3 region: CASSVEAGGSYEQYF. The DNA of the CDR3 is TGTGCCAGCAGCGTCGAAGCGGGGGGCTCCTACGAGCAGTACTTC.

The V gene is TRBV13, the J gene TRBJ2-5; D is perhaps TRBD1 or TRBD2 (6 bases each). V was shortened by 3 bases and J by 9 bases, with 11 bases between the two germline ends. CDR1 and CDR2 (germline): PRHDT, FYEKMQ (reference sequence). This CDR3 has 12 residues. CDR3 in DNA: TGTGCCAGCAGCTTGCTGAGGGGGGCCCAGTACTTC. The encoded protein is CASSLLRGAQYF.

This clonotype was seen a few times. The V and J genes are TRBV20-1 and TRBJ2-6, with D tentatively TRBD1 (7 bases). The CDR3 runs to 16 residues. Germline CDR1 and CDR2: DFQATT and SNEGSKA (reference sequence). Trimming stripped 6 bases from V and 3 bases from J, with 18 bases between. The DNA for the CDR3 is TGCAGTGCCAAACTTGGAGGGGGCGGTGGGGCCAACGTCCTGACTTTC. This translates into CSAKLGGGGGANVLTF.

This clonotype was counted ten times or more. V usage is TRBV27 and J usage is TRBJ2-5, with TRBD2 identical over 8 bases. Germline V CDR1 and CDR2: MNHEY, SMNVEV (reference sequence). The trim removed 5 bases at V and 5 bases at J, leaving 4 bases unmatched. The CDR3 spans 13 residues. The CDR3 sequence is CASSRTSTETQYF. Written as DNA, the CDR3 is TGTGCCAGCAGTCGGACTAGCACGGAGACCCAGTACTTC.

The chain carries TRBV15 and TRBJ1-2; D is ambiguous. The CDR3 has 14 residues. CDR1 and CDR2 (germline): LNHNV, YYDKDF (reference sequence). With 3 bases removed from V and 1 base from J, the gap between germline ends came to 9 bases. The CDR3 loop is CATSRGRNNYGYTF. The CDR3 DNA reads as TGTGCCACCAGCAGGGGCAGGAATAACTATGGCTACACCTTC.

V gene TRBV6-2 or TRBV6-3 combines with J gene TRBJ1-5; the D is unclear. The CDR3 loop spans 15 amino acids. Germline V gene data show CDR1 as MNHEY and CDR2 as SVGEGT. V lost 5 bases and J 7 bases, leaving 18 bases between the germline ends. The CDR3 sequence: CASSEGARVGQPQHF. As DNA, the CDR3 is TGTGCCAGCAGTGAAGGAGCAAGGGTAGGCCAGCCCCAGCATTTT.

This clonotype was observed many times. The V call is TRBV6-5, the J call TRBJ1-2; D uncertain. The V end was cut by 3 bases, the J end by 9 bases, with 17 bases between. CDR3 length equals 14 residues. Per germline, CDR1 MNHEY and CDR2 SVGAGI. The CDR3, as DNA: TGTGCCAGCAGTTATCCAATGCGCTTGGAAAGCTACACCTTC. It encodes CASSYPMRLESYTF.

The chain uses TRBV9 and TRBJ2-2; D is undetermined. The V end lost 2 bases, the J end lost 4 bases, and 6 bases lay between the germline ends. This CDR3 region has 13 residues. Germline CDR1 and CDR2: SGDLS and YYNGEE. Here the CDR3 reads CASSVSFTGELFF. The CDR3 DNA follows: TGTGCCAGCAGCGTCAGCTTCACCGGGGAGCTGTTTTTT.

V gene TRBV5-6 combines with J gene TRBJ1-5; D not resolved. The CDR3 spans 17 residues. Between the trimmed V and J ends, which lost 2 bases and 3 bases, there was a span of 18 bases. Per germline, CDR1 SGHDT and CDR2 YYEEEE. CDR3 coding DNA: TGTGCCAGCAGCTTACGCACAGCCACCAGAAACAATCAGCCCCAGCATTTT. Its translation is CASSLRTATRNNQPQHF.

This rearrangement joins TRBV25-1 to TRBJ2-6; no definite D call. CDR3 length: 13 residues. Germline V lookup: CDR1 MGHDK, CDR2 SYGVNS. Trimming shortened V by 8 bases and J by 0 bases, and 5 bases separated the two germline ends. The CDR3 is CASANSGANVLTF. In DNA, the CDR3 is TGTGCCAGCGCCAACTCTGGGGCCAACGTCCTGACTTTC.